The 30 T cell receptor beta chains reported below all come from one sample, sequenced in a study of PD-L1 blockade in urothelial cancer. TCRdb's table, derived via immunoSEQ multiplex PCR, lists solely in-frame clones and lacks some. The data show tens of thousands of clones, 82% seen once. The sequencing used PBMCs, collected around atezolizumab (anti-PD-L1) treatment. The source is a man in his 70s with urothelial cancer.

CDR3 residues: CASSLRPGDSNQPQHF. The CDR3 DNA reads as TGCGCCAGCAGCTTGCGTCCGGGGGATAGCAATCAGCCCCAGCATTTT. The rearrangement joins TRBV5-1 to TRBJ1-5, with D tentatively TRBD1 (5 bases). The CDR3 runs 16 residues. V was clipped by 1 base and J by 0 bases, with 11 bases between them. Germline CDR1 and CDR2: SGHRS and YFSETQ.

This sequence joins TRBV27 and TRBJ2-1, with 7 positions matching TRBD1. Germline-derived CDR1 and CDR2 are MNHEY and SMNVEV (reference sequence). V trimming: 5 bases; J trimming: 6 bases; junction bases outside the gene matches: 10. The CDR3 is made up of 15 amino acids. The CDR3 nucleotides read TGTGCCAGCAGTCGGTCCGGGACAGAATTCAATGAGCAGTTCTTC. The encoded protein is CASSRSGTEFNEQFF.

The chain uses TRBV2 and TRBJ1-2; D might be TRBD1 (5 bases). This CDR3 spans 12 amino acids. CDR1 is SNHLY and CDR2 is FYNNEI in the germline V gene. The germline V and J ends were trimmed by 10 bases and 4 bases, with 13 bases remaining between them. The CDR3 region is CATNQGSYGYTF. CDR3 DNA: TGTGCCACAAACCAGGGAAGCTATGGCTACACCTTC.

The genes are TRBV7-3 and TRBJ2-7, with D possibly TRBD1 on 6 matching bases. The CDR3 is 14 amino acids. Germline V gives CDR1 SGHTA, CDR2 FQGTGA. V was trimmed by 2 bases and J by 2 bases, leaving 10 bases between them. The CDR3 loop reads CASSLLDSPYEQYF. CDR3 DNA sequence: TGTGCCAGCAGCTTACTGGACAGCCCCTACGAGCAGTACTTC. The full variable domain, rest sourced from reference TRBV7-3 and TRBJ2-7, is GAGVSQTPSNKVTEKGKYVELRCDPISGHTALYWYRQSLGQGPEFLIYFQGTGAADDSGLPNDRFFAVRPEGSVSTLKIQRTERGDSAVYLCASSLLDSPYEQYFGPGTRLTVT.

In its sample, this clone was seen a few times. V usage is TRBV18 and J usage is TRBJ1-1, with D possibly matching TRBD1 (6 bases). The CDR3 is 15 amino acids. Trimming shortened V by 2 bases and J by 5 bases, and 15 bases separated the two germline ends. Germline CDR1 KGHSH, CDR2 LQKENI. The CDR3 is CASSPAGALRTEAFF. The CDR3 nucleotides read TGTGCCAGCTCACCAGCGGGGGCGCTAAGGACTGAAGCTTTCTTT.

The chain couples TRBV18 to TRBJ1-1; D not resolved. Germline V CDR1 and CDR2: KGHSH, LQKENI. The V end lost 2 bases, the J end lost 1 base, and 5 bases lay between the germline ends. The CDR3 consists of 13 residues. CDR3 nucleotide sequence: TGTGCCAGCTCACCAAGCCAGAACACTGAAGCTTTCTTT. The encoded protein is CASSPSQNTEAFF.

The chain recombines TRBV14 with TRBJ2-3; weak D call: TRBD1 (6 bases). CDR1 and CDR2 (germline): SGHDN, FVKESK. V shed 2 bases and J shed 5 bases, with 20 bases lying between them. This CDR3 contains 17 residues. This CDR3 reads CASSQRGWGQREDTQYF. The CDR3 DNA reads TGTGCCAGCAGCCAACGAGGTTGGGGGCAACGGGAAGATACGCAGTATTTT.

The chain recombines TRBV29-1 with TRBJ1-4, with D possibly matching TRBD1 (5 bases). CDR3 length equals 13 residues. Germline loops: CDR1 SQVTM, CDR2 ANQGSEA. Trimming cost V 7 bases and J 10 bases, with 19 bases left between them. The CDR3 DNA reads TGCAGCGCTGGGGAAGGGGTTAATAGAAAACTGTTTTTT. This sequence encodes CSAGEGVNRKLFF. Full variable domain (outside the CDR3, taken from reference TRBV29-1 and TRBJ1-4): SAVISQKPSRDICQRGTSLTIQCQVDSQVTMMFWYRQQPGQSLTLIATANQGSEATYESGFVIDKFPISRPNLTFSTLTVSNMSPEDSSIYLCSAGEGVNRKLFFGSGTQLSVL.

This chain links TRBV7-9 with TRBJ2-1; TRBD2 agrees at 9 bases. The V gene end was trimmed by 6 bases and the J gene end by 8 bases; junction bases not matched to a gene: 11. The CDR3 consists of 15 residues. CDR1 SEHNR and CDR2 FQNEAQ come from the germline V gene (reference sequence). CDR3 region: CASRGTAGGGDEQFF. The CDR3 bases are TGTGCCAGCAGGGGGACGGCGGGAGGGGGCGATGAGCAGTTCTTC. Variable domain in full (rest from reference TRBV7-9 and TRBJ2-1): DTGVSQNPRHKITKRGQNVTFRCDPISEHNRLYWYRQTLGQGPEFLTYFQNEAQLEKSRLLSDRFSAERPKGSFSTLEIQRTEQGDSAMYLCASRGTAGGGDEQFFGPGTRLTVL.

This clone was found once. CDR3: CASTWGGAGNTEAFF. CDR3 bases: TGTGCCAGCACCTGGGGCGGGGCCGGGAACACTGAAGCTTTCTTT. The genes are TRBV6-6 and TRBJ1-1, with D maybe TRBD1 (5 bases). V lost 7 bases to trimming and J lost 1 base, with 16 bases between them. Germline CDR1 is MNHNY and CDR2 is SVGAGI (reference sequence). This CDR3 spans 15 amino acids.

The chain couples TRBV7-2 to TRBJ1-1; a weak D match, TRBD1 (5 bases). Between the trimmed V and J ends, which lost 6 bases and 6 bases, there was a span of 17 bases. The length of the CDR3 is 14 residues. Germline values: CDR1 SGHTA, CDR2 FQGNSA. The CDR3 here is CASSFYQGLAEAFF. CDR3 DNA: TGTGCCAGCAGTTTTTACCAGGGTCTGGCTGAAGCTTTCTTT. Full variable domain (remainder filled in from reference TRBV7-2 and TRBJ1-1): GAGVSQSPSNKVTEKGKDVELRCDPISGHTALYWYRQSLGQGLEFLIYFQGNSAPDKSGLPSDRFSAERTGGSVSTLTIQRTQQEDSAVYLCASSFYQGLAEAFFGQGTRLTVV.

The chain is built from TRBV5-8 and TRBJ2-3; no definite D call. The CDR3 has 12 amino acids. V dropped 0 bases and J dropped 4 bases, with 3 bases sitting between them. Germline CDR1 SGHTS, CDR2 YDEGEE. CDR3 DNA sequence: TGTGCCAGCAGCTTGGCCGCAGATACGCAGTATTTT. Protein sequence: CASSLAADTQYF.

V gene TRBV6-1 combines with J gene TRBJ2-1, with D maybe TRBD1 (5 bases). V was shortened by 10 bases and J by 0 bases, with 13 bases between the two germline ends. This CDR3 has 14 residues. Germline V gene data show CDR1 as MNHNS and CDR2 as SASEGT. The CDR3 protein is CATIDRSSYNEQFF. The CDR3 nucleotides read TGTGCCACCATCGACAGAAGCTCCTACAATGAGCAGTTCTTC.

The chain links TRBV6-1 to TRBJ1-5; possibly TRBD1 for D (6 bases). The V gene's germline CDR1 is MNHNS and CDR2 SASEGT. With 7 bases removed from V and 7 bases from J, the gap between germline ends came to 11 bases. The CDR3 extends over 12 amino acids. The CDR3: CASKGGMQPQHF. The DNA of the CDR3 is TGTGCCAGCAAGGGGGGGATGCAGCCCCAGCATTTT.

J is TRBJ2-7 and V is TRBV2; 7 bases match TRBD2. Trimming at V came to 6 bases and at J to 2 bases, leaving 19 bases not matched to a gene. Germline-derived CDR1 and CDR2 are SNHLY and FYNNEI. The CDR3 runs 18 residues. The CDR3, as DNA: TGTGCCAGCAGGGGGAGGGGACTCCTATGGGAGCTAACCTACGAGCAGTACTTC. Translated: CASRGRGLLWELTYEQYF.

CDR3 bases: TGTGCCAGCAGACGGGCAGGGGGCTACAACAATGAGCAGTTCTTC. This gives the protein CASRRAGGYNNEQFF. The J gene is TRBJ2-1, the V gene TRBV11-1; 8 bases map to TRBD1. J was trimmed by 5 bases and V by 6 bases; bases with no gene match: 9. Germline V gene sequence: CDR1 SGHAT, CDR2 FQDESV (reference sequence). The CDR3 consists of 15 residues. Filled out from reference TRBV11-1 and TRBJ2-1, the complete variable domain reads EAEVAQSPRYKITEKSQAVAFWCDPISGHATLYWYRQILGQGPELLVQFQDESVVDDSQLPKDRFSAERLKGVDSTLKIQPAELGDSAMYLCASRRAGGYNNEQFFGPGTRLTVL.

This clone was seen once. The chain employs TRBV5-1 and TRBJ2-7; D possibly corresponds to TRBD1 (5 bases). With 4 bases removed from V and 0 bases from J, the gap between germline ends came to 14 bases. Germline V gives CDR1 SGHRS, CDR2 YFSETQ. This CDR3 region has 15 residues. The CDR3 DNA reads TGCGCCAGCAGCATGGGGCCTCCCCCCTCCTACGAGCAGTACTTC. Translation: CASSMGPPPSYEQYF.

The chain recombines TRBV7-2 with TRBJ2-1; 12 bases map to TRBD2. Losses at the gene ends were 6 bases for V and 6 bases for J; bases not matched to a gene: 9. This CDR3 has 16 amino acids. Germline CDR1 and CDR2: SGHTA and FQGNSA. This chain's CDR3 is CASSRTSGMGANEQFF. The CDR3 nucleotides read TGTGCCAGCAGTCGGACTAGCGGGATGGGGGCCAATGAGCAGTTCTTC.

This clone was observed a few times. V gene TRBV25-1 combines with J gene TRBJ1-2; D remains ambiguous. Germline values: CDR1 MGHDK, CDR2 SYGVNS. CDR3 length: 12 residues. V lost 8 bases and J 3 bases, leaving 10 bases between the germline ends. The CDR3 DNA sequence: TGTGCCAGCGCCGGACTCGACTATGGCTACACCTTC. Translated: CASAGLDYGYTF.

This clone was detected a few times. The rearrangement links TRBV7-9 to TRBJ1-2; D perhaps matches TRBD1 (6 bases). V lost 5 bases and J 5 bases, leaving 18 bases between the germline ends. From germline, CDR1 is SEHNR and CDR2 FQNEAQ (reference sequence). CDR3 size: 15 residues. As DNA, the CDR3 is TGTGCCAGCAGCGCCGTAGGACAGAACATTTATGGCTACACCTTC. It yields the protein CASSAVGQNIYGYTF.

The chain couples TRBV5-1 to TRBJ1-4; 9 bases fit TRBD1. The ends lost 4 bases at V and 5 bases at J; junction bases unmatched: 3. Germline V lookup: CDR1 SGHRS, CDR2 YFSETQ. This CDR3 comprises 14 residues. CDR3 loop: CASSTGQGNEKLFF. Here the CDR3 DNA reads TGCGCCAGCAGCACGGGACAGGGAAATGAAAAACTGTTTTTT.

V usage is TRBV14 and J usage is TRBJ2-2, with D perhaps matching TRBD2 (5 bases). The CDR3 is 15 amino acids. In germline, CDR1 is SGHDN, CDR2 FVKESK. V was trimmed by 4 bases and J by 4 bases, leaving 13 bases between them. Here the CDR3 reads CASSPPGRATGELFF. Here the CDR3 DNA reads TGTGCCAGCAGCCCCCCGGGAAGGGCCACCGGGGAGCTGTTTTTT.

This chain joins TRBV5-1 and TRBJ2-3; D not resolved. This CDR3 has 14 residues. The V gene's germline CDR1 is SGHRS and CDR2 YFSETQ. Trimming took 0 bases from V and 2 from J, leaving 7 bases between them. The CDR3 sequence is CASSLAQDTDTQYF. The CDR3 coding sequence is TGCGCCAGCAGCTTGGCGCAGGACACAGATACGCAGTATTTT.

The gene calls are TRBV7-9 and TRBJ1-4; D gene uncertain. Germline values: CDR1 SEHNR, CDR2 FQNEAQ (reference sequence). V lost 1 base and J 7 bases, leaving 16 bases between the germline ends. CDR3 length: 16 amino acids. The CDR3 region is CASSLERALSGEKLFF. The CDR3 coding sequence is TGTGCCAGCAGCTTAGAGAGGGCCCTGAGCGGTGAAAAACTGTTTTTT. The full variable domain, its missing parts supplied by reference TRBV7-9 and TRBJ1-4, is DTGVSQNPRHKITKRGQNVTFRCDPISEHNRLYWYRQTLGQGPEFLTYFQNEAQLEKSRLLSDRFSAERPKGSFSTLEIQRTEQGDSAMYLCASSLERALSGEKLFFGSGTQLSVL.

This chain uses TRBV5-1 with TRBJ1-2, with D perhaps matching TRBD1 (6 bases). Between the trimmed V and J ends, which lost 2 bases and 6 bases, there was a span of 14 bases. The CDR3 consists of 14 residues. CDR1 is SGHRS, CDR2 YFSETQ, per germline. The CDR3 protein is CASSFIPTGDGYTF. The DNA of the CDR3 is TGCGCCAGCAGCTTTATTCCGACAGGAGATGGCTACACCTTC.

This chain uses TRBV6-1 with TRBJ2-5, with 9 bases identical to TRBD2. CDR1 and CDR2 (germline): MNHNS, SASEGT. J gave up 4 bases and V 11 bases, and 8 bases lay outside the gene matches. This CDR3 has 13 residues. The CDR3 sequence: CAVFSGGGETQYF. CDR3 nucleotides: TGTGCCGTATTTAGCGGGGGAGGAGAGACCCAGTACTTC.

The rearrangement joins TRBV11-3 to TRBJ2-2, with D maybe TRBD2 (5 bases). The CDR3 consists of 14 residues. The V end was cut by 3 bases, the J end by 4 bases, with 9 bases between. CDR1 is SGHNT, CDR2 YENEEA, per germline. The CDR3 nucleotides are TGTGCCAGCAGCTTCAATCTAGCCACCGGGGAGCTGTTTTTT. This translates into CASSFNLATGELFF.

This chain uses TRBV7-8 with TRBJ1-1, with TRBD1 as a possible D gene (6 bases). This CDR3 is 14 amino acids long. Trimming removed 0 bases at V and 4 bases at J, with 9 bases between. Germline values: CDR1 SGHVS, CDR2 FQNEAQ. CDR3 residues: CASSLAGRGTEAFF. The CDR3 DNA sequence: TGTGCCAGCAGCTTAGCCGGCAGGGGCACTGAAGCTTTCTTT.

The rearrangement joins TRBV30 to TRBJ1-3; maybe TRBD1 (5 bases). The CDR3 covers 14 residues. V lost 3 bases, J lost 4 bases, and 13 bases lay in between. Germline-derived CDR1 and CDR2 are GTSNPN and SVGIG (reference sequence). The CDR3 DNA follows: TGTGCCTGGAGCCCCGCAGGGTCGGGAAACACCATATATTTT. It is translated as CAWSPAGSGNTIYF. Using reference TRBV30 and TRBJ1-3 for the parts outside the CDR3, the full variable domain is SQTIHQWPATLVQPVGSPLSLECTVEGTSNPNLYWYRQAAGRGLQLLFYSVGIGQISSEVPQNLSASRPQDRQFILSSKKLLLSDSGFYLCAWSPAGSGNTIYFGEGSWLTVV.

V gene TRBV5-1 combines with J gene TRBJ1-2; TRBD1 matches at 7 bases. The CDR3 sequence is 14 residues long. The V gene end was trimmed by 2 bases and the J gene end by 2 bases; junction bases not matched to a gene: 3. Germline V CDR1 and CDR2: SGHRS, YFSETQ. In DNA, the CDR3 is TGCGCCAGCAGCTTAGGGGACAGCAACTATGGCTACACCTTC. Residues: CASSLGDSNYGYTF.